This record looks at one T cell receptor (beta chain) sequence and its context. The entry originates in a study of CD8 T cells in Susac syndrome. It was with random hexamers that roughly 0.45 to 1 ug RNA was reverse transcribed. Multiplex immunoSEQ PCR targeted 54 Vbeta and 13 Jbeta TCR beta segments. MiXCR, run by TCRdb on the immunoSEQ multiplex PCR reads, gives a single entry per CDR3 protein. This table has about 240,000 distinct CDR3 sequences, 90% to 96% appearing once. Unmatched junction bases numbered 2, after V lost 5 bases and J lost 9 bases. Germline V gene sequence: CDR1 MNHEY, CDR2 SVGEGT. The CDR3 totals 12 residues.

The sample was CD4+ T cells from PBMCs. The chain joins TRBV6-2 or TRBV6-3 to TRBJ2-3; TRBD2 agrees at 10 bases. This TCR was sampled from a human donor with Susac syndrome. CDR3 nucleotide sequence: TGTGCCAGCAGTCTAGCGGGAGCGACGCAGTATTTT. This gives the protein CASSLAGATQYF.